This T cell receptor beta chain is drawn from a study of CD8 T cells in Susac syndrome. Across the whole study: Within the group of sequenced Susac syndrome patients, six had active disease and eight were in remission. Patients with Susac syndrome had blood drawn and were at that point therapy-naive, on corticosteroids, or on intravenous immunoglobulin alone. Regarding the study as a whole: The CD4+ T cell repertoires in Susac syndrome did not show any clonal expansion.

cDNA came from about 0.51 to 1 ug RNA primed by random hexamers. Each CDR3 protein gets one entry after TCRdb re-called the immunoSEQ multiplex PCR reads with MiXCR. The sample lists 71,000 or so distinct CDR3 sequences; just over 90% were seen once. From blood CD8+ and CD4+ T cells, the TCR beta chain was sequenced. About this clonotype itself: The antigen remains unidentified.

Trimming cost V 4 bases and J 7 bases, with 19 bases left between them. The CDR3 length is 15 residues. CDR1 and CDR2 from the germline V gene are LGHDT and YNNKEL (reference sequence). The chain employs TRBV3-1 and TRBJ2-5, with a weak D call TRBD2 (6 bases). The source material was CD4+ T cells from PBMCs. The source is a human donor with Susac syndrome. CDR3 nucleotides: TGTGCCAGCAGCCTCTCCGGGGTGCGGGGAGGGACCCAGTACTTC. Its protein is CASSLSGVRGGTQYF.